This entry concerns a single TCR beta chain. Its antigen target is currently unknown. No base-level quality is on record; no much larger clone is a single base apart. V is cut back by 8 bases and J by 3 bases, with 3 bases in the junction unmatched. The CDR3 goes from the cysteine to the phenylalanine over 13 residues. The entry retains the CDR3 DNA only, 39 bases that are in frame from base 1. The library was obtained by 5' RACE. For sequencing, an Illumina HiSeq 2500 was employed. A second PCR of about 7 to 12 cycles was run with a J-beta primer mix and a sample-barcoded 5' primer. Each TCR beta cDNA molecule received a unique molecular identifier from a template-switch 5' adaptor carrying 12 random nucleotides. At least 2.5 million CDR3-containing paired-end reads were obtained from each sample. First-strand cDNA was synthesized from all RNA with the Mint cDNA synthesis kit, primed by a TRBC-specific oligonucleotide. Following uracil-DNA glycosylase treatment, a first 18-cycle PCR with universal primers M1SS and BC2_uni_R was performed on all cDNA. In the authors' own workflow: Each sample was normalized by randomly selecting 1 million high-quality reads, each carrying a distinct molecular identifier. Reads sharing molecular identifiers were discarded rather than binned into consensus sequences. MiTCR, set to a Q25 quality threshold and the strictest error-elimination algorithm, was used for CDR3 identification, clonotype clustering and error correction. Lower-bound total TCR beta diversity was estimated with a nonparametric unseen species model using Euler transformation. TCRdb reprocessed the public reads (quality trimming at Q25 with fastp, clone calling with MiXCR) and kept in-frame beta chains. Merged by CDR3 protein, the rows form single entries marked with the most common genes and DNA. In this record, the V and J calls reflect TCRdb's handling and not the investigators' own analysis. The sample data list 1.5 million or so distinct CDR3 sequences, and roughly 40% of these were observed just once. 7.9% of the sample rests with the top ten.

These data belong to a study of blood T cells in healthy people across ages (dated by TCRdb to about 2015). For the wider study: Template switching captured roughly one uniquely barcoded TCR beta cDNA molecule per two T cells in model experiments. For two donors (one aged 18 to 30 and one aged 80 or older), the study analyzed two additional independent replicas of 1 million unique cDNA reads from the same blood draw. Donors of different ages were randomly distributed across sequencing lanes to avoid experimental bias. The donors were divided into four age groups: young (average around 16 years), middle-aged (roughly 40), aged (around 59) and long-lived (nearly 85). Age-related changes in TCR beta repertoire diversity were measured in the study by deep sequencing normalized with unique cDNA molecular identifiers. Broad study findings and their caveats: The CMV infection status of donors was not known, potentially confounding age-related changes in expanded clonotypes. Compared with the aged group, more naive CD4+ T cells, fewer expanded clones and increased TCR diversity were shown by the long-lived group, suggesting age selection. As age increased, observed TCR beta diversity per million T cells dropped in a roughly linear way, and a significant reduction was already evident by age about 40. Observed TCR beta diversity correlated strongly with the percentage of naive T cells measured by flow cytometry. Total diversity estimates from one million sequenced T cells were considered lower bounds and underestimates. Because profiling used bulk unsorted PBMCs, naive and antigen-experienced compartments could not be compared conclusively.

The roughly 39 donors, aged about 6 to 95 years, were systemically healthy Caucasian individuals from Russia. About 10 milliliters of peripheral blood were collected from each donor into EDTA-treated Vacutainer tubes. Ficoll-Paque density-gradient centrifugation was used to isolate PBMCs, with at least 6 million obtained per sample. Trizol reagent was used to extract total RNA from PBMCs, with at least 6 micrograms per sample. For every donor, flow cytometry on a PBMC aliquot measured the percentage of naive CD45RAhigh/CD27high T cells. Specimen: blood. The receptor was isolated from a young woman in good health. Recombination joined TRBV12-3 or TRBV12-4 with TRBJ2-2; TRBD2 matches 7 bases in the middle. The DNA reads TGTGCCAGCCGACTAGCCCACACCGGGGAGCTGTTTTTT. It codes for CASRLAHTGELFF.